Listed below are T cell receptor beta chains from one sample, sequenced in a study of Ad26.COV2.S vaccination and SARS-CoV-2 variants. Sequencing used immunoSEQ multiplex PCR; TCRdb keeps in-frame clones, though not all of them. The sample lists about 430,000 clones, over 75% occurring once. The material sequenced was peripheral blood, taken in a trial of Ad26.COV2.S vaccine versus placebo. The receptors here all came from a person between 18 and 60 years old who received the Ad26.COV2.S COVID-19 vaccine or a placebo. CDR3s include the opening cysteine and the closing phenylalanine or tryptophan. D genes are given only for firm matches. Rows may omit the clone size; those that give it use once, few, many or a size class.

d_call: TRBD2; j_call: TRBJ2-1; clone_size: -; v_call: TRBV7-9; cdr3_nt: TGTGCCAGCAGCAGGGGTATTGGCGGGAGAATCGGGAATGAGCAGTTCTTC; cdr3_aa: CASSRGIGGRIGNEQFF
d_call: -; j_call: TRBJ2-7; clone_size: -; v_call: TRBV5-5; cdr3_nt: TGTGCCAGCAGCGTTCTGACAGGTAGCTCCTACGAGCAGTACTTC; cdr3_aa: CASSVLTGSSYEQYF
d_call: -; j_call: TRBJ2-5; clone_size: -; v_call: TRBV4-1; cdr3_nt: TGCGCCAGCAGCCCCGGGGGCGCGCGGGCCGGAGGGGAGACCCAGTACTTC; cdr3_aa: CASSPGGARAGGETQYF
d_call: TRBD2; j_call: TRBJ2-7; clone_size: -; v_call: TRBV7-2; cdr3_nt: TGTGCCAGCAGCCCCTTCCAAAAGCGGGGGAACGAGCAGTACTTC; cdr3_aa: CASSPFQKRGNEQYF
d_call: -; j_call: TRBJ1-1; clone_size: -; v_call: TRBV10-3; cdr3_nt: TGTGCCATCCAGCGGGGTCCCGACACTGAAGCTTTCTTT; cdr3_aa: CAIQRGPDTEAFF
d_call: -; j_call: TRBJ2-3; clone_size: -; v_call: TRBV6-2/TRBV6-3; cdr3_nt: TGTGCCAGCAGTTTCCTTAAGACCGGGCCCACAGATACGCAGTATTTT; cdr3_aa: CASSFLKTGPTDTQYF
d_call: -; j_call: TRBJ2-7; clone_size: -; v_call: TRBV29-1; cdr3_nt: TGCAGCGTTGACATCTCCTACGAGCAGTACTTC; cdr3_aa: CSVDISYEQYF
d_call: -; j_call: TRBJ1-1; clone_size: -; v_call: TRBV2; cdr3_nt: TGTGCCAGCAGTGCCGCGTTTTTGGGCACTGAAGCTTTCTTT; cdr3_aa: CASSAAFLGTEAFF
d_call: -; j_call: TRBJ1-1; clone_size: few; v_call: TRBV18; cdr3_nt: TGTGCCAGCTCCACCCAGGGAGTTGGGCACACTGAAGCTTTCTTT; cdr3_aa: CASSTQGVGHTEAFF
d_call: -; j_call: TRBJ1-2; clone_size: -; v_call: TRBV28; cdr3_nt: TGTGCCAGCAGTTTGGGGGTTTCTAACTATGGCTACACCTTC; cdr3_aa: CASSLGVSNYGYTF
d_call: TRBD1; j_call: TRBJ2-1; clone_size: -; v_call: TRBV18; cdr3_nt: TGTGCCAGCTCACCACCGGGACAGGGGGGTTACAATGAGCAGTTCTTC; cdr3_aa: CASSPPGQGGYNEQFF
d_call: TRBD2; j_call: TRBJ2-1; clone_size: -; v_call: TRBV6-5; cdr3_nt: TGTGCCAGCAGTTACGGCCTAGCGGGAAACAATGAGCAGTTCTTC; cdr3_aa: CASSYGLAGNNEQFF
d_call: -; j_call: TRBJ2-7; clone_size: -; v_call: TRBV5-1; cdr3_nt: TGCGCCAGCAGCTTGGTTTTGGGTGGACAGCGTACCTACGAGCAGTACTTC; cdr3_aa: CASSLVLGGQRTYEQYF
d_call: TRBD2; j_call: TRBJ2-7; clone_size: few; v_call: TRBV18; cdr3_nt: TGTGCCAGCTCACCTAGGTTCGGGGCGGGAGTCCACGAGCAGTACTTC; cdr3_aa: CASSPRFGAGVHEQYF
d_call: -; j_call: TRBJ2-1; clone_size: -; v_call: TRBV20-1; cdr3_nt: TGCAGTGCAAAGTCGCGGACTGAGCAGTTCTTC; cdr3_aa: CSAKSRTEQFF
d_call: -; j_call: TRBJ2-7; clone_size: -; v_call: TRBV7-2; cdr3_nt: TGTGCCAGCAGCAGGGACGGTCCTGCGAGCGAGCAGTACTTC; cdr3_aa: CASSRDGPASEQYF
d_call: -; j_call: TRBJ1-1; clone_size: -; v_call: TRBV18; cdr3_nt: TGTGCCAGCTCACCACCTGCGGGGATGAACACTGAAGCTTTCTTT; cdr3_aa: CASSPPAGMNTEAFF
d_call: TRBD1; j_call: TRBJ1-2; clone_size: few; v_call: TRBV7-9; cdr3_nt: TGTGCCAGCAGCGGGACAGTGAGCTATGGCTACACCTTC; cdr3_aa: CASSGTVSYGYTF
d_call: -; j_call: TRBJ1-5; clone_size: few; v_call: TRBV6-5; cdr3_nt: TGTGCCAGCAGTTATGGGGGCGGTCAGCCCCAGCATTTT; cdr3_aa: CASSYGGGQPQHF
d_call: -; j_call: TRBJ2-7; clone_size: -; v_call: TRBV5-1; cdr3_nt: TGCGCCAGCAGCTTGGCCGAACGGACGGTACCCTACGAGCAGTACTTC; cdr3_aa: CASSLAERTVPYEQYF
d_call: -; j_call: TRBJ1-3; clone_size: -; v_call: TRBV5-5; cdr3_nt: TGTGCCAGCAGCTTGGATGGCGACTCTGGAAACACCATATATTTT; cdr3_aa: CASSLDGDSGNTIYF
d_call: -; j_call: TRBJ2-3; clone_size: -; v_call: TRBV30; cdr3_nt: TGTGCCTGGAGCCTTGACAGTACTACGCAGTATTTT; cdr3_aa: CAWSLDSTTQYF
d_call: TRBD2; j_call: TRBJ2-5; clone_size: -; v_call: TRBV2; cdr3_nt: TGTGCCAGCATTAGCGGGCAAGAGACCCAGTACTTC; cdr3_aa: CASISGQETQYF
d_call: -; j_call: TRBJ2-7; clone_size: -; v_call: TRBV24-1; cdr3_nt: TGTGCCACCAGTGATAGTGCCGGGAAAGCCCACTACGAGCAGTACTTC; cdr3_aa: CATSDSAGKAHYEQYF
d_call: -; j_call: TRBJ2-7; clone_size: few; v_call: TRBV6-2/TRBV6-3; cdr3_nt: TGTGCCAGCAGTCAGACCAGGGGCCACGAGCAGTACTTC; cdr3_aa: CASSQTRGHEQYF
d_call: TRBD1; j_call: TRBJ1-1; clone_size: -; v_call: TRBV10-3; cdr3_nt: TGTGCCATCAGAAGTACAGGGGGCTGGGAGAACACTGAAGCTTTCTTT; cdr3_aa: CAIRSTGGWENTEAFF